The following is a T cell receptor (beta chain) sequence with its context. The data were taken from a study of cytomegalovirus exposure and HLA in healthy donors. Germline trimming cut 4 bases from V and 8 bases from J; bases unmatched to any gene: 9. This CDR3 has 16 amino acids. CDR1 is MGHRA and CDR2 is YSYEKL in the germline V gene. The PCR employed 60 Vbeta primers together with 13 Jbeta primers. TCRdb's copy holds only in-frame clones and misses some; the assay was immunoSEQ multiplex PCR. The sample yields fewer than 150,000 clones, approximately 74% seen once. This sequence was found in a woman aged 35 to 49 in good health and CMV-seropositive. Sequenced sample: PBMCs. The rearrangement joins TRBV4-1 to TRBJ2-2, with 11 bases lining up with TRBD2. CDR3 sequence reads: CASSRSGTSGLGELFF. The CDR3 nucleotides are TGCGCCAGCAGCCGGTCGGGGACTAGCGGTTTGGGGGAGCTGTTTTTT.